This T cell receptor beta chain was documented in a study of CD8 T cells in ankylosing spondylitis. In the case of this clonotype: Its antigen is not known.

CDR1 DFQATT and CDR2 SNEGSKA come from the germline V gene (reference sequence). V lost 5 bases, J lost 3 bases, and 10 bases lay in between. This CDR3 contains 12 residues. General study results and limits: Matched ankylosing spondylitis synovial fluid reportedly contained a significantly enriched population of disease-linked clones. Some of the motif variants had earlier been found in reactive arthritis patients' fluid and blood.

With molecular barcodes, quantitative 5'-RACE was used to make the TCR beta libraries. In TCRdb, the 5' RACE reads were re-called with MiXCR into one record per CDR3 protein. Among 200,000 to 300,000 distinct CDR3 sequences listed, 30% to 40% were seen once. Sequenced sample: blood, either unsorted or a sorted T cell fraction (not recorded which). The chain links TRBV20-1 to TRBJ1-1; D not resolved. This receptor was identified in a male donor with ankylosing spondylitis or in good health (not recorded which). The CDR3 bases are TGCAGTGCTCTTCCCCAGCACACTGAAGCTTTCTTT. Translated, it gives CSALPQHTEAFF.